Shown below are 3 T cell receptor beta chains from a single sample sequenced in a study of blood T cell repertoires in COVID-19. The table came from immunoSEQ multiplex PCR; TCRdb's copy has only in-frame clones and leaves some out. The sample has roughly 180,000 clones, approximately 81% seen once. The specimen sequenced was PBMCs or T cells enriched from blood (not recorded which). These receptor sequences come from a man in his sixties who had recovered from COVID-19.

J is TRBJ1-3 and V is TRBV7-6, with D perhaps matching TRBD1 (6 bases). There are 17 residues in the CDR3. V was cut by 1 base and J by 0 bases, with 13 bases left in between. Germline V CDR1 and CDR2: SGHVS, FNYEAQ. The CDR3 coding sequence is TGTGCCAGCAGCTTAGGGGGGCGGGCTCTCTCTGGAAACACCATATATTTT. Its translation: CASSLGGRALSGNTIYF.

The chain couples TRBV19 to TRBJ2-3; 8 nucleotides match TRBD2. This CDR3 is built from 13 residues. The junction had 3 bases not matched to a gene; V was cut back by 7 bases and J by 3 bases. Germline CDR1 and CDR2: LNHDA and SQIVND (reference sequence). CDR3 sequence: CASTGTSTDTQYF. CDR3 coding DNA: TGTGCCAGTACCGGGACTAGTACAGATACGCAGTATTTT.

This clone was observed once. The CDR3 is CASSSRLAGNIQYF. In nucleotides, the CDR3 is TGTGCCAGCAGCTCCCGTCTAGCGGGGAACATTCAGTACTTC. The chain links TRBV11-2 to TRBJ2-4; 9 bases are a match to TRBD2. With 4 bases clipped from V and 7 bases from J, the junction kept 5 bases outside the gene matches. The CDR3 consists of 14 residues. Looked up from germline, CDR1 is SGHAT and CDR2 is FQNNGV.